This T cell receptor beta chain was recorded in a study of identical twins (dated by TCRdb to the mid-2010s). Regarding the research as a whole: To test whether fetal clonotypes persist, this study deep-sequenced TCR alpha and beta repertoires from monozygotic twins, from unrelated adults of various ages, and from cord blood. To rule out contamination, replicate twin experiments were performed at different times with different library preparation protocols. What the research found in general, with its limitations: Compared with coincidental sharing between unrelated individuals, out-of-frame TCR alpha sequences shared between twins had an excess of sequences with low generation probability. In monozygotic twins, recombination models systematically underestimated out-of-frame TCR alpha sharing, but the models matched the sharing seen between unrelated individuals. Fewer insertions were carried by abundant cord blood beta clonotypes; a weaker similar trend was observed in young adult naive repertoires, while no such trend was observed in memory repertoires. A weaker excess of twin sharing was found in beta out-of-frame sequences because the signal-to-noise ratio was lowered by fewer shared sequences. Zero-insertion analyses could be partly confounded by invariant T cells such as MAIT and iNKT, although diverse VJ usage argued against such confounding for most clonotypes. Conclusions relied on cross-sectional statistical analysis, since the same donors could not be followed over many years.

The library was prepared using 5' RACE. Sequencing was carried out with an Illumina HiSeq 2000. A universal primer binding site was introduced by template switching, and a unique molecular identifier was present in the final cDNA, enabling accurate counting of TCR cDNA molecules. Specific primers in the conserved constant-segment region were used to synthesize first-strand cDNA for TCR alpha and beta chains. To control for contamination, every cDNA library carried two barcodes: a SMART-Mk sample barcode plus Illumina barcodes. TruSeq adapter sequences and Illumina sample barcodes were added in two successive PCR steps. Sequencing of the TCR alpha and beta cDNA libraries was done on the Illumina HiSeq platform using custom primers. Per the authors' processing: MiGEC processed the raw reads to extract unique molecular identifiers, while MiXCR was used to determine the CDR3 positions. For each individual, recombination models were inferred using an EM algorithm with the repgenHMM and IGoR tools. Shared clonotype analysis was performed with the tcR package in R, normalizing sharing by the product of cloneset sizes. To study raw recombination without the effects of thymic and clonal selection, out-of-frame nonproductive sequences were analyzed. In TCRdb, the public reads were trimmed at Q25 with fastp and aligned with MiXCR, with productive beta chains retained. Records with the same CDR3 protein are collapsed into one entry carrying the most frequent genes and DNA. Here the V and J calls rest on TCRdb's processing, not on the authors' analysis. Counted in this sample were 1.5 million to 2 million distinct CDR3 sequences; around 29% of them appeared once. Of the sample, about 0.27% falls within the top ten clones.

This clonotype was counted at least ten times. Its specific antigen is unknown. Base qualities are not recorded, but no much larger clone differs from it by a single base. Every donor was a healthy Caucasian. V is clipped by 7 bases and J by 8 bases, and the sequence between their germline boundaries is 13 bases long. Reading the germline V gene (reference sequence) gives CDR1 WNHNN and CDR2 SYGVQD. The CDR3 numbers 12 residues from cysteine through phenylalanine. Only CDR3 DNA remains: 36 bases, in frame from the first base. The TCR comes from a newborn girl in good health. Sequencing used cord blood. The chain joins TRBV10-1 to TRBJ2-3; 7 matching bases give a weak D call of TRBD1. The bases read TGCGCCAGCACCCCAGGGGGGACTACGCAGTATTTT. Translation gives CASTPGGTTQYF.